This record covers a single TCR beta chain. Its specificity is unknown. Trimming removed 3 bases at V and 8 bases at J, with 18 bases between. The CDR3 spans 14 residues. Germline CDR1 DFQATT, CDR2 SNEGSKA (reference sequence). The data were taken from a study of CD8 T cells in ankylosing spondylitis. Study conclusions and caveats: The study identified a TCR beta motif of roughly eight highly homologous variants that appeared characteristic of ankylosing spondylitis blood. Certain motif variants had earlier been reported in reactive arthritis synovial fluid and blood. Disease-linked clones displayed a CD8+ phenotype and appeared relatively rarely in peripheral blood. As reported, disease-linked clones showed significant enrichment in matched ankylosing spondylitis synovial fluid.

The authors made TCR beta libraries by quantitative 5'-RACE with molecular barcodes. TCRdb reprocessed the 5' RACE reads with MiXCR, giving one entry per CDR3 protein. The sample includes almost 400,000 distinct CDR3 sequences, 20% to 25% of them seen just once. The sequence derives from a male donor with ankylosing spondylitis. The sequenced sample consisted of blood, either unsorted or a sorted T cell fraction (not recorded which). V is TRBV20-1 and J is TRBJ2-3; D is possibly TRBD2 (6 bases). The CDR3 DNA is TGCAGTGCTAGTAGGGAGGTAGGGCCAGGTACGCAGTATTTT. Its translation is CSASREVGPGTQYF.